Below, 17 T cell receptor beta chains from the same sample are listed, as sequenced in a study of cytomegalovirus exposure and HLA in healthy donors. The primer mix had 60 Vbeta and 13 Jbeta primers. Produced via immunoSEQ multiplex PCR; TCRdb's table is partial and in-frame only. The sample includes approximately 120,000 clones, around 70% of them seen just once. The sequenced material came from PBMCs. These TCRs come from a middle-aged man in good health and CMV-seropositive.

The gene calls are TRBV12-5 and TRBJ1-1; D is undetermined. This CDR3 is built from 15 residues. The V gene's germline CDR1 is LGHNT and CDR2 FRNRAP. The V end was cut by 0 bases, the J end by 1 base, with 9 bases between. The CDR3 nucleotides are TGTGCTAGTGGTTTGGTCCAGGCCTCGAACACTGAAGCTTTCTTT. Translated, it gives CASGLVQASNTEAFF.

The V call is TRBV27, the J call TRBJ2-3, with TRBD2 matching over 11 bases. Germline CDR1 MNHEY, CDR2 SMNVEV (reference sequence). The CDR3 totals 16 residues. V lost 5 bases to trimming and J lost 3 bases; unmatched junction nucleotides: 7. Written as DNA, the CDR3 is TGTGCCAGCAGTCCCTTGACTAGCGGGATAACAGATACGCAGTATTTT. Translating it yields CASSPLTSGITDTQYF.

This chain links TRBV29-1 with TRBJ1-1; D might be TRBD1 (5 bases). The CDR3 sequence is 14 residues long. Germline values: CDR1 SQVTM, CDR2 ANQGSEA. Trimming removed 4 bases from V and 5 bases from J, with 17 bases in between. The chain's CDR3 is CSVVRAGGGTEAFF. The DNA for the CDR3 is TGCAGCGTTGTACGGGCCGGGGGAGGAACTGAAGCTTTCTTT.

The chain employs TRBV6-4 and TRBJ2-1; 8 bases match TRBD2. The CDR3 totals 17 residues. The germline gives CDR1 MRHNA, CDR2 SNTAGT. V trimming: 6 bases; J trimming: 3 bases; junction bases outside the gene matches: 13. Written as DNA, the CDR3 is TGTGCCAGCAGCCCGGGGCGAGGAAGCGGGGGCTACAATGAGCAGTTCTTC. Translation gives CASSPGRGSGGYNEQFF.

The DNA of the CDR3 is TGTGCCAGCAGCAATCTCCTTAGGGGACAGGGGACCTACGAGCAGTACTTC. Its protein product is CASSNLLRGQGTYEQYF. This chain links TRBV27 with TRBJ2-7, with 10 bases that match TRBD1. From germline, CDR1 is MNHEY and CDR2 SMNVEV (reference sequence). The CDR3 extends over 17 amino acids. Unmatched junction bases numbered 13, after V lost 6 bases and J lost 2 bases.

This chain links TRBV7-2 with TRBJ2-7; TRBD2 agrees at 8 bases. The ends lost 4 bases at V and 6 bases at J; junction bases unmatched: 5. The CDR3 is made up of 13 amino acids. Germline lookup yields CDR1 SGHTA and CDR2 FQGNSA. The CDR3 nucleotides read TGTGCCAGCAGCTGGACCGGGACTAGCGAGCAGTACTTC. It encodes CASSWTGTSEQYF.

This chain connects TRBV28 to TRBJ1-5, with 9 bases lining up with TRBD1. There are 14 residues in the CDR3. Trimming cost V 5 bases and J 6 bases; bases outside gene matches: 5. CDR1 is MDHEN, CDR2 SYDVKM, per germline. In DNA form, the CDR3 reads TGTGCCAGCAGTCCCACAGGGGGCTCTCAGCCCCAGCATTTT. This gives the protein CASSPTGGSQPQHF.

This clone has just a few counts. The rearrangement links TRBV7-9 to TRBJ1-5; TRBD1 aligns across 9 bases. The junction had 13 bases not matched to a gene; V was cut back by 5 bases and J by 5 bases. The CDR3 contains 17 residues. Germline CDR1 SEHNR, CDR2 FQNEAQ (reference sequence). The CDR3 here is CASSVDGTGRGDQPQHF. The DNA for the CDR3 is TGTGCCAGCAGCGTCGACGGGACAGGGAGGGGAGATCAGCCCCAGCATTTT.

V usage is TRBV6-5 and J usage is TRBJ1-2; 11 bases are shared with TRBD1. The CDR3 sequence is 15 residues long. Germline CDR1 MNHEY, CDR2 SVGAGI. V dropped 8 bases and J dropped 8; count of bases not matched to a gene: 13. DNA for the CDR3: TGTGCCAGCGGGGCTAGGACAGGGGGCGCGGAAGGCTACACCTTC. Protein: CASGARTGGAEGYTF.

This clone was seen a few times. CDR3: CASRGQGRNQPQHF. The DNA of the CDR3 is TGTGCCAGCAGAGGACAGGGGCGGAATCAGCCCCAGCATTTT. The rearrangement links TRBV6-1 to TRBJ1-5; 9 bases are a match to TRBD1. The CDR3 is 14 amino acids. Germline V gene lookup returns CDR1 MNHNS and CDR2 SASEGT. V gave up 6 bases and J gave up 4 bases; unmatched junction bases: 4.

The chain links TRBV6-1 to TRBJ2-1, with a tentative D call TRBD2 (5 bases). Germline CDR1 MNHNS, CDR2 SASEGT. Trimming pared 2 bases from V and 6 bases from J, leaving 14 bases between. The CDR3 length is 15 residues. CDR3 in DNA: TGTGCCAGCAGTGAAATTGTAAGAGGGAGCAATGAGCAGTTCTTC. Its protein product is CASSEIVRGSNEQFF.

The J gene is TRBJ1-2, the V gene TRBV9; TRBD1 aligns across 9 bases. CDR1 and CDR2 from the germline V gene are SGDLS and YYNGEE. Trimming cost V 4 bases and J 12 bases; bases outside gene matches: 7. The CDR3 is made up of 12 amino acids. CDR3: CASSPRDRANTF. DNA for the CDR3: TGTGCCAGCAGCCCCCGGGACAGGGCTAACACCTTC.

The CDR3 nucleotides are TGTGCCAGCAGCTTCGAGCGGGATAAGTATGAGCAGTTCTTC. Protein sequence: CASSFERDKYEQFF. The V call is TRBV7-9, the J call TRBJ2-1, with TRBD2 matching over 7 bases. V dropped 3 bases and J dropped 8; count of bases not matched to a gene: 7. Germline V lookup: CDR1 SEHNR, CDR2 FQNEAQ (reference sequence). CDR3 length: 14 amino acids.

The rearrangement uses TRBV5-1 and TRBJ2-6; 7 bases are a match to TRBD2. This CDR3 has 15 amino acids. V dropped 2 bases and J dropped 4; count of bases not matched to a gene: 3. Germline CDR1 and CDR2: SGHRS and YFSETQ. CDR3 amino acids: CASSFTSAGANVLTF. The CDR3 bases are TGCGCCAGCAGCTTCACTAGCGCCGGGGCCAACGTCCTGACTTTC.

The chain has TRBV29-1 and TRBJ1-1; D not certain. The CDR3 loop spans 13 amino acids. The V gene lost 5 bases and the J gene lost 1 base, with 11 bases spanning the gap. The germline V gene encodes CDR1 SQVTM and CDR2 ANQGSEA. CDR3 nucleotide sequence: TGCAGCGTTTATTTTCAGGAGAACACTGAAGCTTTCTTT. This gives the protein CSVYFQENTEAFF.

The V gene is TRBV15, the J gene TRBJ1-1; TRBD1 might be the D (5 bases). The V gene's germline CDR1 is LNHNV and CDR2 YYDKDF (reference sequence). Trimming cost V 8 bases and J 1 base, with 17 bases left between them. CDR3 length equals 15 residues. The CDR3 region is CATRLSRGPNTEAFF. Written as DNA, the CDR3 is TGTGCCACCCGCCTGTCTAGGGGCCCGAACACTGAAGCTTTCTTT.

The rearrangement uses TRBV5-6 and TRBJ2-5; D remains ambiguous. Trimming removed 5 bases at V and 5 bases at J, with 19 bases between. The CDR3 covers 15 residues. CDR1 and CDR2 from the germline V gene are SGHDT and YYEEEE. In DNA form, the CDR3 reads TGTGCCAGCAGAGCTACCGGGTTCCCGGTGGAGACCCAGTACTTC. Protein: CASRATGFPVETQYF.